This note documents a single T cell receptor beta chain sequence. Germline V gene data show CDR1 as ENHRY and CDR2 as SYGVKD. The trim removed 3 bases at V and 2 bases at J, leaving 6 bases unmatched. The CDR3 has 15 residues. Cohort assignment relied on participant-reported clinical history. These data come from a study of blood T cell repertoires in COVID-19. As originally analysed: Amplification of reference gene primers was used by the study to estimate nucleated cell counts. The repertoire was sequenced with immunoSEQ multiplex PCR; TCRdb's copy has only in-frame clones and lacks some. From that table come the V and J calls and clone size; the DNA was used to work out D and trimming. The top ten clones hold around 9.3% of a sample with about 310,000 clones, roughly 87% of them seen once.

The J gene is TRBJ1-2, the V gene TRBV10-3, with TRBD1 matching over 7 bases. What was sequenced was PBMCs or T cells enriched from blood (not recorded which). This sequence originates from a woman between 18 and 30 years old who had recovered from COVID-19. The CDR3 bases are TGTGCCATCAGTGATGAAGGGGGCGGGAACTATGGCTACACCTTC. Amino acids: CAISDEGGGNYGYTF.